These 5 T cell receptor beta chains originate from one sample sequenced in a study of tumor-infiltrating lymphocytes in localized non-small cell lung cancer. The repertoire was sequenced with immunoSEQ multiplex PCR; TCRdb's copy has only in-frame clones and lacks some. The table has about 6,400 clones, about 74% seen once; the top ten hold approximately 28%. Sequenced: lung tumor tissue. These receptors were taken from a human donor with non-small cell lung cancer.

A word on this clone: Other DNA sequences in the sample encode the same CDR3. The chain couples TRBV7-9 to TRBJ1-2; D unresolved. CDR1 is SEHNR, CDR2 FQNEAQ, per germline (reference sequence). The V end was cut by 5 bases, the J end by 5 bases, with 21 bases between. The length of the CDR3 is 16 residues. CDR3: CASSNPGGSSLYGYTF. For the CDR3, the DNA is TGTGCCAGCAGCAACCCTGGAGGATCCTCCCTGTATGGCTACACCTTC.

The rearrangement joins TRBV25-1 to TRBJ1-2; D is perhaps TRBD1 (5 bases). Looked up from germline, CDR1 is MGHDK and CDR2 is SYGVNS. CDR3 length equals 14 residues. V lost 4 bases and J lost 4, with 13 bases in between. In DNA, the CDR3 is TGTGCCAGCAGTGTGGGGGTCCAGGGCTATGGCTACACCTTC. Translated: CASSVGVQGYGYTF.

The chain couples TRBV7-3 to TRBJ2-7; 7 bases align to TRBD1. J was trimmed by 2 bases and V by 5 bases; bases with no gene match: 6. The germline V gene has CDR1 SGHTA and CDR2 FQGTGA. There are 14 residues in the CDR3. The CDR3 here is CASSKTTGTYEQYF. Here the CDR3 DNA reads TGTGCCAGCAGCAAAACGACAGGGACCTACGAGCAGTACTTC.

V is TRBV25-1 and J is TRBJ1-2; unclear D gene. V was clipped by 8 bases and J by 2 bases, with 12 bases between them. The germline V gene encodes CDR1 MGHDK and CDR2 SYGVNS. There are 13 residues in the CDR3. The CDR3 coding sequence is TGTGCCAGCGCCGGGGATCACAACTATGGCTACACCTTC. Protein product: CASAGDHNYGYTF.

CDR3 nucleotides: TGCGCCAGCAGCTTGATTGGGGTGAGCACAGATACGCAGTATTTT. It yields the protein CASSLIGVSTDTQYF. The J gene is TRBJ2-3, the V gene TRBV5-1; unclear D gene. Trimming took off 1 base at V and 0 bases at J, with 9 bases between the two ends. Germline CDR1 is SGHRS and CDR2 is YFSETQ. The CDR3 runs 15 residues.